Below are 11 T cell receptor beta chains sequenced from a single sample in a study of OX40 agonist ivuxolimab in advanced cancers. Measured with immunoSEQ multiplex PCR; TCRdb has only the in-frame clones, and not every one. Of about 64,000 clones listed, around 80% are singletons. Here the sequenced sample was CD4+ or CD8+ T cells sorted from blood, taken in a trial of the OX40 agonist ivuxolimab. Receptors were obtained from an adult with an advanced solid tumor such as melanoma, head and neck, liver or kidney cancer.

The rearrangement links TRBV7-2 to TRBJ2-7; D might be TRBD1 (5 bases). From germline, CDR1 is SGHTA and CDR2 FQGNSA. Trimming left V 1 base short and J 3 bases short, with 13 bases between. The CDR3 length is 15 residues. The DNA for the CDR3 is TGTGCCAGCAGCTTAGTCGTAACAGGATTCTACGAGCAGTACTTC. It translates to CASSLVVTGFYEQYF.

The CDR3 here is CASSPGQGGGYTF. The CDR3 DNA sequence: TGTGCCAGCAGTCCGGGACAGGGGGGCGGCTACACCTTC. The chain couples TRBV27 to TRBJ1-2; 11 nucleotides match TRBD1. Unmatched junction bases numbered 4, after V lost 5 bases and J lost 8 bases. This CDR3 region has 13 residues. Germline V gene lookup returns CDR1 MNHEY and CDR2 SMNVEV (reference sequence).

CDR3 residues: CSVVNSQRFGYTF. The CDR3 bases are TGCAGCGTTGTGAACAGCCAACGGTTTGGCTACACCTTC. The rearrangement uses TRBV29-1 and TRBJ1-2, with unresolved D. CDR3 length equals 13 residues. Germline V gene sequence: CDR1 SQVTM, CDR2 ANQGSEA. V was shortened by 4 bases and J by 7 bases, with 16 bases between the two germline ends.

The rearrangement uses TRBV7-9 and TRBJ2-2, with a tentative D call TRBD1 (6 bases). CDR3 length: 13 amino acids. CDR1 SEHNR and CDR2 FQNEAQ come from the germline V gene (reference sequence). The germline V and J ends were trimmed by 6 bases and 7 bases, with 12 bases remaining between them. The CDR3 reads CASSQGGGGELFF. The DNA for the CDR3 is TGTGCCAGCAGTCAAGGGGGTGGCGGGGAGCTGTTTTTT.

In this sample, this clone turned up once. J is TRBJ2-7 and V is TRBV5-5; no clear D gene. V lost 0 bases to trimming and J lost 3 bases, with 10 bases between them. This CDR3 spans 14 amino acids. Germline-derived CDR1 and CDR2 are SGHKS and YYEKEE (reference sequence). The CDR3 coding sequence is TGTGCCAGCAGCTTGGGAGGCCGAGACTACGAGCAGTACTTC. Translation gives CASSLGGRDYEQYF.

Here the CDR3 reads CASSLRSLGETQYF. In nucleotides, the CDR3 is TGCGCCAGCAGCCTCCGGAGCCTAGGAGAGACCCAGTACTTC. This sequence joins TRBV5-1 and TRBJ2-5; unclear D gene. Per germline, CDR1 SGHRS and CDR2 YFSETQ. This CDR3 contains 14 residues. The V and J ends lost 4 bases and 4 bases respectively, with 14 bases between them. The full variable domain, completed using reference TRBV5-1 and TRBJ2-5, is KAGVTQTPRYLIKTRGQQVTLSCSPISGHRSVSWYQQTPGQGLQFLFEYFSETQRNKGNFPGRFSGRQFSNSRSEMNVSTLELGDSALYLCASSLRSLGETQYFGPGTRLLVL.

The V call is TRBV30, the J call TRBJ1-2, with D perhaps matching TRBD1 (5 bases). V lost 1 base and J lost 2, with 11 bases in between. The length of the CDR3 is 14 residues. The germline CDR1 and CDR2 sequences are GTSNPN and SVGIG (reference sequence). The CDR3 coding sequence is TGTGCCTGGAGTGCACTGTCAGGGAACTATGGCTACACCTTC. It yields the protein CAWSALSGNYGYTF.

This chain links TRBV6-6 with TRBJ2-2, with 11 bases fitting TRBD1. V lost 6 bases, J lost 8 bases, and 8 bases stayed unmatched. In germline, CDR1 is MNHNY, CDR2 SVGAGI (reference sequence). The CDR3 totals 15 residues. For the CDR3, the DNA is TGTGCCAGCAGACCCGGACAGGGGGCTCTGGGGGAGCTGTTTTTT. Translated, it gives CASRPGQGALGELFF.

This clone was seen more than once but under ten times. The chain combines TRBV27 with TRBJ1-6, with 9 bases lining up with TRBD1. CDR1 is MNHEY and CDR2 is SMNVEV in the germline V gene (reference sequence). With V trimmed by 8 bases and J by 6 bases, 5 bases remained unmatched. CDR3 length: 14 residues. Here the CDR3 reads CASWNRGLNSPLHF. The CDR3 DNA reads as TGTGCCAGCTGGAACAGGGGGCTTAATTCACCCCTCCACTTT.

CDR3 DNA: TGTGCCAGCATTCTCGGACAGGGGTTTTACAATGAGCAGTTCTTC. This encodes CASILGQGFYNEQFF. The chain carries TRBV6-1 and TRBJ2-1; 9 positions agree with TRBD1. CDR1 is MNHNS, CDR2 SASEGT, per germline. V was clipped by 7 bases and J by 4 bases; unmatched bases: 8. This CDR3 has 15 residues.

In regard to this clone: Distinct nucleotide sequences in the sample also encode this CDR3. The genes are TRBV10-3 and TRBJ2-7; the D gene is possibly TRBD1 (6 bases). V dropped 1 base and J dropped 5 bases, with 12 bases sitting between them. The CDR3 spans 14 residues. Germline V lookup: CDR1 ENHRY, CDR2 SYGVKD. The CDR3 reads CAISEYREGNEQYF. The CDR3 DNA follows: TGTGCCATCAGTGAGTACAGGGAAGGGAACGAGCAGTACTTC.